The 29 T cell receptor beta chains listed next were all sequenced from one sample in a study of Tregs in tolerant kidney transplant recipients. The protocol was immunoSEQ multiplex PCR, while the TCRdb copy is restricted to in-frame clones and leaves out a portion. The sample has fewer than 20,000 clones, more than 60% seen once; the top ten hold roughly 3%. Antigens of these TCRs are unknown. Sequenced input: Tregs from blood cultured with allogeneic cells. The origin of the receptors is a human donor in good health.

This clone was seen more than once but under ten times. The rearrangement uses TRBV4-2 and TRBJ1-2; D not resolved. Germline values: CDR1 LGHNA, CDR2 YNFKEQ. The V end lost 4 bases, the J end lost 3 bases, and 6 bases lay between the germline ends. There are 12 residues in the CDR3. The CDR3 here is CASSREDYGYTF. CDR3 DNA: TGTGCCAGCAGCCGGGAGGACTATGGCTACACCTTC.

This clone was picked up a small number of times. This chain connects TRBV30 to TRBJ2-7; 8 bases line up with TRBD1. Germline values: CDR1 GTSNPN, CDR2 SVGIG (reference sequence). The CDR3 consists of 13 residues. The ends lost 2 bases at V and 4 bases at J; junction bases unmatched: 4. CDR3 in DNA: TGTGCCTGGAGTCGAAACAGGGGGTACGAGCAGTACTTC. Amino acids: CAWSRNRGYEQYF.

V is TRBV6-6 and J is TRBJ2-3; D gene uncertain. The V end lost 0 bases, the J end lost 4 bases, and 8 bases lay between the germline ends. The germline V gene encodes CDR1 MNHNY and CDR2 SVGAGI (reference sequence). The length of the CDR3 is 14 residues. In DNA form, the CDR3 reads TGTGCCAGCAGTTACTCGAAAGTGGCAGATACGCAGTATTTT. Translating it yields CASSYSKVADTQYF.

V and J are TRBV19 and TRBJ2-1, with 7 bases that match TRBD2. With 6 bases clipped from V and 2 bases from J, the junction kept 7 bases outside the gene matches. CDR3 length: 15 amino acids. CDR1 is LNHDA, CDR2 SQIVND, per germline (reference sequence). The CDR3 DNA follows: TGTGCCAGTAGGTCCGGGACTACCCCCTACAATGAGCAGTTCTTC. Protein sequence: CASRSGTTPYNEQFF.

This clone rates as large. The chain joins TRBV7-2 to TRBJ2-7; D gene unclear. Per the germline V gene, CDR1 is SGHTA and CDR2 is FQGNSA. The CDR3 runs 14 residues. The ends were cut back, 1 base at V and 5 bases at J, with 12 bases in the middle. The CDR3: CASSLGGRSHEQYF. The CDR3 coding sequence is TGTGCCAGCAGCTTAGGGGGTAGGTCCCACGAGCAGTACTTC.

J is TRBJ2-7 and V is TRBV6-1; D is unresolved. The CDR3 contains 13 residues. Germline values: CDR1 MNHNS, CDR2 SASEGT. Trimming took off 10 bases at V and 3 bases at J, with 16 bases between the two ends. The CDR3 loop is CATYSTDRYEQYF. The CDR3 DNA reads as TGTGCCACCTATTCAACCGATCGCTACGAGCAGTACTTC.

CDR3 nucleotide sequence: TGTGCCAGCAGCGCATACAGGGGCGGGTCCTACAATGAGCAGTTCTTC. As protein: CASSAYRGGSYNEQFF. The chain employs TRBV7-2 and TRBJ2-1; 7 bases are a match to TRBD1. The CDR3 has 16 amino acids. The V segment lost 5 bases and the J segment 1 base; nucleotides outside the gene matches: 8. Germline V lookup: CDR1 SGHTA, CDR2 FQGNSA.

CDR3 in amino acids: CASSSGQFMTEAFF. The CDR3, as DNA: TGCGCCAGCAGCTCGGGACAGTTTATGACTGAAGCTTTCTTT. V gene TRBV5-1 combines with J gene TRBJ1-1; 7 nucleotides match TRBD1. The CDR3 has 14 amino acids. Germline values: CDR1 SGHRS, CDR2 YFSETQ. The ends lost 3 bases at V and 5 bases at J; junction bases unmatched: 7.

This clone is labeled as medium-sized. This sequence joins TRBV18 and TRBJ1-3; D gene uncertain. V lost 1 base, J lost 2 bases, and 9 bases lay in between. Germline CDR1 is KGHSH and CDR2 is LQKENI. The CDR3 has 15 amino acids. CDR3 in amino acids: CASSPLREPGNTIYF. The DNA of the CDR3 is TGTGCCAGCTCACCACTGAGGGAACCTGGAAACACCATATATTTT.

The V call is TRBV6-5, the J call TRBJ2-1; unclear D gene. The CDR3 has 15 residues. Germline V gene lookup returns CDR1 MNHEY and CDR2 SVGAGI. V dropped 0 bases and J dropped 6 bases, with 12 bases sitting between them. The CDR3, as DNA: TGTGCCAGCAGTTACTCGTTGTCACAGATCAATGAGCAGTTCTTC. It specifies CASSYSLSQINEQFF.

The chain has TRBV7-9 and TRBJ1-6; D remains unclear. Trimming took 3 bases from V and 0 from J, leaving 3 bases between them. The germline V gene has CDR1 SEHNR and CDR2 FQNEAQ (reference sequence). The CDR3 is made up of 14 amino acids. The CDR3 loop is CASSFSSYNSPLHF. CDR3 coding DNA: TGTGCCAGCAGCTTTAGCTCCTATAATTCACCCCTCCACTTT. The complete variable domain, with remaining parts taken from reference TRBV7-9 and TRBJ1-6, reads DTGVSQNPRHKITKRGQNVTFRCDPISEHNRLYWYRQTLGQGPEFLTYFQNEAQLEKSRLLSDRFSAERPKGSFSTLEIQRTEQGDSAMYLCASSFSSYNSPLHFGNGTRLTVT.

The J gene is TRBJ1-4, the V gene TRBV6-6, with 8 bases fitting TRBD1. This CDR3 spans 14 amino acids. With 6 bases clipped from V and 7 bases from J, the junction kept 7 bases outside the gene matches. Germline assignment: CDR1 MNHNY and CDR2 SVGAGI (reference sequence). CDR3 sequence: CASRIGQGFEKLFF. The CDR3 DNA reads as TGTGCCAGCAGAATTGGACAGGGTTTTGAAAAACTGTTTTTT.

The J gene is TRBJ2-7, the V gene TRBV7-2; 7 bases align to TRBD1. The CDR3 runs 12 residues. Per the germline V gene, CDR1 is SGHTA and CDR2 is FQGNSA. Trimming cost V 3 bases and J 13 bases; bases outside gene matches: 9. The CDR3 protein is CASSLTRGRRYF. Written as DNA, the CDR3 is TGTGCCAGCAGCTTGACGAGGGGGCGGAGATACTTC.

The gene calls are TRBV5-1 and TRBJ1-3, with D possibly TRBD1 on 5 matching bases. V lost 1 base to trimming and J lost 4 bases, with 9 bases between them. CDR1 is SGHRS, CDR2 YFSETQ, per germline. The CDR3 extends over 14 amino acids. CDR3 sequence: CASSLWGAGNTIYF. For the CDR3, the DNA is TGCGCCAGCAGCTTGTGGGGCGCAGGAAACACCATATATTTT.

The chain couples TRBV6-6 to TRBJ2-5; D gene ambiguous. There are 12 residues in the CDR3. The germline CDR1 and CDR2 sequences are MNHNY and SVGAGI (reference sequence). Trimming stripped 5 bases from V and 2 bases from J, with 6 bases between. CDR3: CASSRNQETQYF. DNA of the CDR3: TGTGCCAGCAGTAGAAATCAAGAGACCCAGTACTTC.

The CDR3 is CSVKAPIGQGYEQYF. The CDR3 nucleotides read TGCAGCGTTAAAGCCCCGATAGGGCAGGGCTACGAGCAGTACTTC. This sequence joins TRBV29-1 and TRBJ2-7, with D tentatively TRBD1 (5 bases). Germline V gene data show CDR1 as SQVTM and CDR2 as ANQGSEA. CDR3 length: 15 amino acids. V was cut by 5 bases and J by 3 bases, with 20 bases left in between.

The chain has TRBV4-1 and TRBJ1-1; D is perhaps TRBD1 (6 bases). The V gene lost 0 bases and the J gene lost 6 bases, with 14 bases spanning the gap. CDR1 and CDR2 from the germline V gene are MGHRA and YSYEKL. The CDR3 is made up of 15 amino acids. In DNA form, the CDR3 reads TGCGCCAGCAGCCAAGATCGAAGGGGGTTCTCTGAAGCTTTCTTT. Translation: CASSQDRRGFSEAFF.

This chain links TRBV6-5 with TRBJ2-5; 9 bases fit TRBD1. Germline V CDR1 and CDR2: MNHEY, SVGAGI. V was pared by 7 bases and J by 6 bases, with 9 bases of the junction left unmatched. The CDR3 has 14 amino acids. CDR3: CASTLTGGEKTQYF. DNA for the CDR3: TGTGCCAGCACCTTGACAGGGGGTGAGAAGACCCAGTACTTC.

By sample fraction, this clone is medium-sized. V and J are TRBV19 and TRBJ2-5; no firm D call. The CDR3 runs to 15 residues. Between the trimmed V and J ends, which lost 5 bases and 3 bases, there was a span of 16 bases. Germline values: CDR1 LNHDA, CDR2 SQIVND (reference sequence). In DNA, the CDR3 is TGTGCCAGTAGTGCCTCCCGGACGGCTAAAGAGACCCAGTACTTC. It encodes CASSASRTAKETQYF. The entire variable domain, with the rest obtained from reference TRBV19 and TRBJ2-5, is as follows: DGGITQSPKYLFRKEGQNVTLSCEQNLNHDAMYWYRQDPGQGLRLIYYSQIVNDFQKGDIAEGYSVSREKKESFPLTVTSAQKNPTAFYLCASSASRTAKETQYFGPGTRLLVL.

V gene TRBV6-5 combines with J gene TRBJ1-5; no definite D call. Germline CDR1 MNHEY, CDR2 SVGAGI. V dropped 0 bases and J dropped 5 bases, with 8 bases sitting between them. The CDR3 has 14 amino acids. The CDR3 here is CASSYSTGYQPQHF. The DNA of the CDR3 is TGTGCCAGCAGTTACTCGACGGGATATCAGCCCCAGCATTTT.

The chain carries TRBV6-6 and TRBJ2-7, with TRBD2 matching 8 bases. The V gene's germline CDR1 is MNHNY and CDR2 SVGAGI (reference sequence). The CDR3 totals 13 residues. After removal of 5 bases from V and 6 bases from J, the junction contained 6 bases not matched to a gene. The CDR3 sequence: CASSRGGGLEQYF. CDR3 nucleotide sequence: TGTGCCAGCAGTCGGGGGGGAGGGCTCGAGCAGTACTTC.

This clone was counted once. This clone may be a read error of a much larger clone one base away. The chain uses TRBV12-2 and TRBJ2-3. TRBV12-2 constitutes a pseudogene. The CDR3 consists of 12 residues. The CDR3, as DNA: TGTGTCAGCAGCCTTGGGACAGATACGCAGTATTTT. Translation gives CVSSLGTDTQYF.

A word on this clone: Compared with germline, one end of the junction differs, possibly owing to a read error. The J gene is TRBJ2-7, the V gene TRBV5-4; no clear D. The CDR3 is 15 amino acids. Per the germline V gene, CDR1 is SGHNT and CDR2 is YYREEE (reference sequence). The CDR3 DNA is TGCGCCAGCAGCCAAGCAATCCTAGGTCCCTACGAGCAGTACTTC. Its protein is CASSQAILGPYEQYF.

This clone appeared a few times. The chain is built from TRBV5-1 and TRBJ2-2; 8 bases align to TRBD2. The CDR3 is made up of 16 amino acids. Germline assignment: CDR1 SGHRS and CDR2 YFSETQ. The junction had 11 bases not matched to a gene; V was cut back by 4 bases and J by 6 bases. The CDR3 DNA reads TGCGCCAGCAGCGTGGGACTAGTAGGGTCTGCCGGGGAGCTGTTTTTT. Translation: CASSVGLVGSAGELFF.

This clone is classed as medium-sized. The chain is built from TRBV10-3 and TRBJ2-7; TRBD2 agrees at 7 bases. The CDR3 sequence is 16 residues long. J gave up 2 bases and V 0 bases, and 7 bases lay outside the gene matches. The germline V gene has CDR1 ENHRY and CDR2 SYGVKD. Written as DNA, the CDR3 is TGTGCCATCAGTGAGTCGGGTGGGCTAGCGGCCTACGAGCAGTACTTC. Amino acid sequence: CAISESGGLAAYEQYF.

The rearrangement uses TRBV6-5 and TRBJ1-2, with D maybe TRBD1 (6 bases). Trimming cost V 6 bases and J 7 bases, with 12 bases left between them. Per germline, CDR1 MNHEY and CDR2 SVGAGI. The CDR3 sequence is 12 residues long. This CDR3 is CASSRGAGGYTF. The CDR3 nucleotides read TGTGCCAGCAGCAGGGGAGCGGGTGGCTACACCTTC.

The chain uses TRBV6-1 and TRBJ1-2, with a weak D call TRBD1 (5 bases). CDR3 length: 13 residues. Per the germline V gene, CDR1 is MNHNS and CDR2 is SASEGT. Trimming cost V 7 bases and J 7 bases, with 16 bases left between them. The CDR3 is CASTWGRGGGYTF. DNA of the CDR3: TGTGCCAGCACTTGGGGCCGTGGGGGTGGCTACACCTTC.

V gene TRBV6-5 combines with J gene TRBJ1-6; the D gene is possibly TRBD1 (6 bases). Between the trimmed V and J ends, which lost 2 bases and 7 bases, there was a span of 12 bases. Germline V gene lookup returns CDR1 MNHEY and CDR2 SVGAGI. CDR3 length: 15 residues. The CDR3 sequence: CASSYRQGLNSPLHF. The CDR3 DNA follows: TGTGCCAGCAGTTACCGGCAGGGGCTCAATTCACCCCTCCACTTT.

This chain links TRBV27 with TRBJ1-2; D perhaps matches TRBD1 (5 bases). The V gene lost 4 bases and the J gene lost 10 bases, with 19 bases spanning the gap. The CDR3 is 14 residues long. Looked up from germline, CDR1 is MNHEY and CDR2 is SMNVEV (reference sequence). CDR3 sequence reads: CASSSARDVRVYTF. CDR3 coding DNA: TGTGCCAGCAGTTCCGCCAGGGACGTGAGAGTCTACACCTTC.